The 19 T cell receptor beta chains presented below share a single source sample, sequenced in a study of molecular identifiers for immune sequencing clone quantification (dated 2018 in TCRdb). The library was made by PCR. TCRdb shows the sequencer as Illumina HiSeq 4000. TCRdb took the public reads, trimmed them with fastp at Q25, ran MiXCR for clone calling and kept in-frame beta chains. When rows share a CDR3 protein, they turn into one entry using the most common DNA and genes. The sample yields about 640,000 distinct CDR3 sequences; nearly 20% were counted once. Roughly 0.9% of the sample comes from the top ten. Sample: naive CD8+ T cells from blood, with Jurkat cell RNA spiked in. Read against the paper, the sample's cell subset or site label means: FACS-sorted CD8+CD4-CCR7+CD45RA+ naive T cells. The receptor set was obtained from a human donor in good health. Some libraries in this study had Jurkat cell RNA spiked in.

This clonotype was recorded a few times. The chain uses TRBV7-9 and TRBJ1-1; the D is unclear. Germline assignment: CDR1 SEHNR and CDR2 FQNEAQ (reference sequence). The CDR3 covers 16 residues. The ends were cut back, 5 bases at V and 2 bases at J, with 18 bases in the middle. Here the CDR3 reads CASSPSRGVKNTEAFF. In DNA form, the CDR3 reads TGTGCCAGCAGCCCATCCCGCGGGGTAAAAAACACTGAAGCTTTCTTT.

This clonotype has a count of ten or more. V is TRBV27 and J is TRBJ2-3; D call uncertain. The CDR3 loop spans 15 amino acids. Germline loops: CDR1 MNHEY, CDR2 SMNVEV (reference sequence). Trimming stripped 0 bases from V and 3 bases from J, with 10 bases between. This CDR3 reads CASSLSGIVTDTQYF. The CDR3 nucleotides are TGTGCCAGCAGTTTATCTGGGATTGTTACAGATACGCAGTATTTT.

The sample holds a few counts of this clonotype. The chain recombines TRBV19 with TRBJ2-1, with 9 positions matching TRBD2. Germline V lookup: CDR1 LNHDA, CDR2 SQIVND (reference sequence). With V trimmed by 5 bases and J by 0 bases, 8 bases remained unmatched. CDR3 size: 17 residues. In nucleotides, the CDR3 is TGTGCCAGTAGTGTAGGACTAGCGAGAAGCTCCTACAATGAGCAGTTCTTC. Translation gives CASSVGLARSSYNEQFF.

On this clonotype: A read error may be the cause here, since a much bigger clone is one base away. J is TRBJ2-2 and V is TRBV30; D unclear. Germline-derived CDR1 and CDR2 are GTSNPN and SVGIG (reference sequence). This CDR3 is built from 12 residues. The CDR3 is CARSFNTGELFF. The DNA of the CDR3 is TGTGCCCGGAGTTTCAACACCGGGGAGCTGTTTTTT. The variable domain in full, with the rest retrieved from reference TRBV30 and TRBJ2-2, is SQTIHQWPATLVQPVGSPLSLECTVEGTSNPNLYWYRQAAGRGLQLLFYSVGIGQISSEVPQNLSASRPQDRQFILSSKKLLLSDSGFYLCARSFNTGELFFGEGSRLTVL.

This clonotype came up many times. This chain uses TRBV28 with TRBJ2-3, with a possible D match to TRBD2 (6 bases). The CDR3 is 16 residues long. V lost 1 base, J lost 5 bases, and 16 bases lay in between. CDR1 MDHEN and CDR2 SYDVKM come from the germline V gene. The CDR3 loop reads CASSLSGTLGVDTQYF. CDR3 DNA: TGTGCCAGCAGTTTATCCGGGACTCTGGGTGTAGATACGCAGTATTTT.

The sample holds many counts of this clonotype. The rearrangement uses TRBV20-1 and TRBJ2-3; D gene uncertain. CDR3 size: 14 residues. CDR1 DFQATT and CDR2 SNEGSKA come from the germline V gene (reference sequence). Trimming took off 0 bases at V and 1 base at J, with 8 bases between the two ends. The DNA for the CDR3 is TGCAGTGCTAGAGATGCTAGGGGCACAGATACGCAGTATTTT. This sequence encodes CSARDARGTDTQYF.

This clonotype has only a few counts. Just one base apart from a much larger clone, this may be a read error. The rearrangement uses TRBV18 and TRBJ1-1; perhaps TRBD1 as D (5 bases). The CDR3 has 13 amino acids. Germline V lookup: CDR1 KGHSH, CDR2 LQKENI. Trimming took 3 bases from V and 5 from J, leaving 10 bases between them. CDR3 sequence: CASSPDMATEAFF. In DNA form, the CDR3 reads TGTGCCAGCTCACCGGACATGGCGACTGAAGCTTTCTTT.

This clonotype was counted ten times or more. The rearrangement joins TRBV27 to TRBJ1-5; D is perhaps TRBD1 (5 bases). The CDR3 is made up of 16 amino acids. V was cut by 3 bases and J by 6 bases, with 18 bases left in between. Germline values: CDR1 MNHEY, CDR2 SMNVEV (reference sequence). This CDR3 is CASSFVGVRSSQPQHF. The DNA of the CDR3 is TGTGCCAGCAGTTTTGTGGGGGTCCGGTCCTCTCAGCCCCAGCATTTT.

Comment on this clonotype: A clone one base away is much larger, so this may be a read error. The chain couples TRBV20-1 to TRBJ1-1; TRBD1 matches at 7 bases. Germline CDR1 is DFQATT and CDR2 is SNEGSKA (reference sequence). The CDR3 covers 13 residues. The CDR3 DNA is TGCAGTGCTAGAGAACAGGGGTACACTGAAGATTTCTTT. The encoded protein is CSAREQGYTEDFF.

The table lists this clonotype with many counts. The rearrangement uses TRBV7-2 and TRBJ1-2; D remains unclear. Germline V lookup: CDR1 SGHTA, CDR2 FQGNSA. The CDR3 contains 16 residues. V lost 1 base and J lost 6, with 18 bases in between. The CDR3 region is CASSLERLAVGDGYTF. CDR3 coding DNA: TGTGCCAGCAGCTTAGAGAGATTGGCGGTGGGTGATGGCTACACCTTC.

This clonotype was detected ten times or more. The chain joins TRBV5-6 to TRBJ1-1, with 7 nucleotides matching TRBD1. From germline, CDR1 is SGHDT and CDR2 YYEEEE. CDR3 size: 13 residues. The junction had 6 bases not matched to a gene; V was cut back by 4 bases and J by 6 bases. CDR3 coding DNA: TGTGCCAGCAGCCCGACAGGGACTGCTGAAGCTTTCTTT. Its protein is CASSPTGTAEAFF.

The table lists this clonotype with many counts. The rearrangement joins TRBV3-1 to TRBJ1-1; weak D call: TRBD1 (6 bases). Germline-derived CDR1 and CDR2 are LGHDT and YNNKEL (reference sequence). Trimming stripped 3 bases from V and 8 bases from J, with 16 bases between. The CDR3 contains 14 residues. This CDR3 reads CASSQFKGGEEAFF. The CDR3 DNA is TGTGCCAGCAGCCAGTTTAAGGGGGGCGAGGAAGCTTTCTTT.

A word on this clonotype: A much larger clone lies one base from this, so it may be a read error. V is TRBV7-2 and J is TRBJ2-1; maybe TRBD2 (6 bases). This CDR3 has 15 residues. In germline, CDR1 is SGHTA, CDR2 FQGNSA. The DNA for the CDR3 is TGTGCCGGCAGCTCCCCGAGGCGGGATTTTAGTGAGCAGTTCTTC. Translation gives CAGSSPRRDFSEQFF.

This clonotype showed up many times. This chain connects TRBV4-1 to TRBJ1-2; the D gene is possibly TRBD1 (5 bases). This CDR3 is built from 17 residues. Germline V gene lookup returns CDR1 MGHRA and CDR2 YSYEKL. The V end was cut by 1 base, the J end by 0 bases, with 15 bases between. The CDR3 protein is CASSQVTRTLPNYGYTF. CDR3 in DNA: TGCGCCAGCAGCCAAGTGACAAGGACATTGCCTAACTATGGCTACACCTTC.

This clonotype was seen many times. V usage is TRBV6-5 and J usage is TRBJ2-7, with D perhaps matching TRBD2 (5 bases). Trimming stripped 6 bases from V and 6 bases from J, with 18 bases between. Germline loops: CDR1 MNHEY, CDR2 SVGAGI. This CDR3 comprises 14 residues. The CDR3 region is CASSRASGIGEQYF. The CDR3 region has the DNA TGTGCCAGCAGCCGAGCTTCGGGGATCGGCGAGCAGTACTTC.

This clonotype was picked up many times. V and J are TRBV20-1 and TRBJ1-2; maybe TRBD1 (6 bases). CDR3 length: 12 residues. Trimming removed 5 bases from V and 2 bases from J, with 9 bases in between. The germline CDR1 and CDR2 sequences are DFQATT and SNEGSKA (reference sequence). CDR3 DNA: TGCAGTGCTTGGGACACCAACTATGGCTACACCTTC. This sequence encodes CSAWDTNYGYTF.

This clonotype was seen more than once but under ten times. The rearrangement links TRBV18 to TRBJ2-1; D is unresolved. This CDR3 has 16 amino acids. The germline gives CDR1 KGHSH, CDR2 LQKENI. V lost 6 bases and J lost 3, with 18 bases in between. The CDR3 nucleotides read TGTGCCAGCTCGCCCCCTGACAACCGATTCTACAATGAGCAGTTCTTC. It codes for CASSPPDNRFYNEQFF. The full variable domain, rest sourced from reference TRBV18 and TRBJ2-1, is NAGVMQNPRHLVRRRGQEARLRCSPMKGHSHVYWYRQLPEEGLKFMVYLQKENIIDESGMPKERFSAEFPKEGPSILRIQQVVRGDSAAYFCASSPPDNRFYNEQFFGPGTRLTVL.

Ten or more counts support this clonotype. The chain couples TRBV12-5 to TRBJ2-2, with a weak D call TRBD2 (5 bases). The CDR3 covers 13 residues. Germline V gene sequence: CDR1 LGHNT, CDR2 FRNRAP. The germline V and J ends were trimmed by 7 bases and 0 bases, with 6 bases remaining between them. The CDR3 nucleotides read TGTGCTAGTGAGAGGGCGAACACCGGGGAGCTGTTTTTT. Residues: CASERANTGELFF. The variable domain in full, with the rest retrieved from reference TRBV12-5 and TRBJ2-2, is DARVTQTPRHKVTEMGQEVTMRCQPILGHNTVFWYRQTMMQGLELLAYFRNRAPLDDSGMPKDRFSAEMPDATLATLKIQPSEPRDSAVYFCASERANTGELFFGEGSRLTVL.

Comment on this clonotype: Germline is not matched at one junction end, which may reflect a read error. V and J are TRBV6-2 or TRBV6-3 and TRBJ1-1; D perhaps matches TRBD1 (5 bases). Germline loops: CDR1 MNHEY, CDR2 SVGEGT. This CDR3 contains 13 residues. The CDR3 is CASSQVWGTEACF. The CDR3 region has the DNA TGTGCCAGCAGCCAAGTCTGGGGCACTGAAGCTTGTTTT.